What follows are 3 T cell receptor beta chains derived from one specimen sequenced in a study of T-cell reconstitution after alpha-beta-depleted transplantation in children. The authors prepared the TCRbeta library with unique molecular identifiers. TCRdb itself ran the PCR reads through MiXCR, one entry per CDR3 protein. The table lists 200,000 to 250,000 distinct CDR3 sequences, 20% to 30% of them singletons. The sample consisted of PBMCs, mostly from graft donor cells, taken 360 days after TCRalphabeta/CD19-depleted stem cell transplant. Receptor source: a female patient aged 2-15 years who had a stem cell transplant for congenital amegakaryocytic thrombocytopenia, so the T cells may come from the graft donor.

CDR3 protein: CASSSVTGVSYEQYF. The CDR3 DNA reads as TGTGCCAGCAGCTCAGTGACTGGGGTCTCCTACGAGCAGTACTTC. The chain recombines TRBV7-2 with TRBJ2-7; D is undetermined. V lost 4 bases, J lost 0 bases, and 13 bases lay in between. Germline values: CDR1 SGHTA, CDR2 FQGNSA. The CDR3 consists of 15 residues. The entire variable domain, with the rest obtained from reference TRBV7-2 and TRBJ2-7, is as follows: GAGVSQSPSNKVTEKGKDVELRCDPISGHTALYWYRQSLGQGLEFLIYFQGNSAPDKSGLPSDRFSAERTGGSVSTLTIQRTQQEDSAVYLCASSSVTGVSYEQYFGPGTRLTVT.

The gene calls are TRBV28 and TRBJ2-7, with TRBD1 as a possible D gene (5 bases). Between the trimmed V and J ends, which lost 6 bases and 5 bases, there was a span of 11 bases. The CDR3 has 12 amino acids. Per the germline V gene, CDR1 is MDHEN and CDR2 is SYDVKM. The CDR3 nucleotides are TGTGCCAGCAGGGGGCCGGTCAACGAGCAGTACTTC. It is translated as CASRGPVNEQYF.

The J gene is TRBJ2-3, the V gene TRBV4-1; tentatively, D is TRBD1 or TRBD2 (5 bases each). V was clipped by 2 bases and J by 2 bases, with 14 bases between them. This CDR3 is built from 16 residues. Germline values: CDR1 MGHRA, CDR2 YSYEKL. In DNA form, the CDR3 reads TGCGCCAGCAGCCAATGGTGGGGGAGTTTCACAGATACGCAGTATTTT. As protein: CASSQWWGSFTDTQYF.